A selection of T cell receptor beta chains follows, all from one sample in a study of cytomegalovirus exposure and HLA in healthy donors. Only in-frame clones appear in the TCRdb table, and some are missing; sequencing was by immunoSEQ multiplex PCR. The table lists roughly 200,000 clones, 78% of them singletons, with about 3.1% in the top ten. The specimen sequenced was PBMCs. The origin of the receptors is a female donor in good health and CMV-seronegative. Each CDR3 is given with its conserved first and last residue. D genes are given only for firm matches. For some rows the clone size is stated as once, few or many, or as a class when expanded; others skip it.

j_call,d_call,clone_size,v_call,cdr3_length,cdr3_aa,cdr3_nt
TRBJ1-2,NA,few,TRBV28,17,CASRGRARASSNYGYTF,TGTGCCAGCAGAGGAAGGGCCAGGGCCAGTTCAAACTATGGCTACACCTTC
TRBJ1-3,NA,NA,TRBV6-5,15,CASSQAVAGGNTIYF,TGTGCCAGCAGCCAAGCCGTGGCAGGGGGAAACACCATATATTTT
TRBJ2-3,TRBD2,NA,TRBV4-2,17,CASSPRVDSGYTDTQYF,TGTGCCAGCAGCCCCCGGGTGGATAGCGGGTACACAGATACGCAGTATTTT
TRBJ1-1,NA,NA,TRBV27,14,CASPPSSMNTEAFF,TGTGCCAGCCCCCCCTCGAGTATGAACACTGAAGCTTTCTTT
TRBJ1-2,TRBD1,NA,TRBV5-5,14,CASSIDRVDYGYTF,TGTGCCAGCAGCATTGACAGGGTTGACTATGGCTACACCTTC
TRBJ2-1,TRBD2,NA,TRBV2,14,CASRGTSSYNEQFF,TGTGCCAGCAGGGGGACTAGCTCCTACAATGAGCAGTTCTTC
TRBJ2-1,NA,few,TRBV27,15,CASSLSGTLSDEQFF,TGTGCCAGCAGTCTCTCCGGGACATTATCTGACGAGCAGTTCTTC
TRBJ1-4,TRBD1,NA,TRBV4-1,15,CASSQEGTGDEKLFF,TGCGCCAGCAGCCAAGAAGGGACAGGGGACGAAAAACTGTTTTTT
TRBJ2-2,NA,NA,TRBV2,14,CASSVQRGTGELFF,TGTGCCAGCAGTGTCCAACGAGGGACCGGGGAGCTGTTTTTT
TRBJ2-2,NA,NA,TRBV28,15,CASSFPIAGTGELFF,TGTGCCAGCAGTTTTCCCATTGCAGGCACCGGGGAGCTGTTTTTT
TRBJ2-2,NA,NA,TRBV27,18,CASSFYPRAGKYTGELFF,TGTGCCAGCAGTTTTTATCCTCGCGCGGGGAAGTACACCGGGGAGCTGTTTTTT
TRBJ2-7,NA,NA,TRBV10-1,15,CASSPLTGTSYEQYF,TGCGCCAGCAGTCCCCTTACGGGGACTTCCTACGAGCAGTACTTC
TRBJ2-1,TRBD2,NA,TRBV5-6,15,CASTRGPSGMGEQFF,TGTGCCAGCACCCGCGGGCCTAGCGGGATGGGTGAGCAGTTCTTC
TRBJ1-4,NA,few,TRBV2,14,CASRLRSTNEKLFF,TGTGCCAGCAGACTCAGGTCGACTAATGAAAAACTGTTTTTT
TRBJ1-3,NA,NA,TRBV5-1,17,CASSLGGGAFSGNTTYF,TGCGCCAGCAGCTTGGGTGGGGGGGCCTTCTCTGGAAACACCACATATTTT
TRBJ2-1,TRBD2,NA,TRBV2,16,CASSVKASGGRHEQFF,TGTGCCAGCAGTGTTAAGGCTAGCGGGGGGAGGCATGAGCAGTTCTTC
TRBJ2-5,NA,NA,TRBV6-1,12,CASGYGGETQYF,TGTGCCAGCGGGTACGGGGGAGAGACCCAGTACTTC
TRBJ1-2,NA,NA,TRBV28,14,CASAAGRRNYGYTF,TGTGCCAGCGCCGCGGGAAGACGCAACTATGGCTACACCTTC
TRBJ1-6,NA,NA,TRBV5-1,12,CASSTGDSPLHF,TGCGCCAGCAGCACGGGTGATTCACCCCTCCACTTT
TRBJ2-7,NA,NA,TRBV7-3,15,CASSPRAGISYEQYF,TGTGCCAGCAGCCCTCGGGCAGGGATCTCCTACGAGCAGTACTTC
TRBJ2-2,TRBD1,NA,TRBV7-9,14,CASSWDRRTGELFF,TGTGCCAGCAGCTGGGACAGGCGCACCGGGGAGCTGTTTTTT
TRBJ1-1,NA,NA,TRBV5-1,13,CASSGTMNTEAFF,TGCGCCAGCAGCGGGACTATGAACACTGAAGCTTTCTTT
TRBJ2-5,TRBD2,few,TRBV4-1,17,CASSQGSAVAGVETQYF,TGCGCCAGCAGCCAAGGCTCGGCTGTAGCGGGAGTCGAGACCCAGTACTTC
TRBJ2-7,TRBD1,NA,TRBV28,16,CASSYPSGQGYYEQYF,TGTGCCAGCAGTTACCCATCGGGACAGGGATACTACGAGCAGTACTTC
TRBJ2-5,NA,NA,TRBV10-3,12,CAISRPRETQYF,TGTGCCATCAGCAGGCCCAGGGAGACCCAGTACTTC
TRBJ2-1,TRBD2,NA,TRBV6-5,13,CASTGGVGRGQFF,TGTGCCAGCACTGGGGGGGTCGGGCGAGGGCAGTTCTTC
TRBJ1-2,NA,NA,TRBV9,13,CASSVYQGQSYTF,TGTGCCAGCAGCGTATATCAGGGGCAGAGCTACACCTTC
TRBJ2-3,NA,few,TRBV5-4,15,CASSFRGASTDTQYF,TGTGCCAGCAGCTTCCGGGGGGCGAGCACAGATACGCAGTATTTT
TRBJ1-6,NA,NA,TRBV6-5,13,CASSFQGNSPLHF,TGTGCCAGCAGCTTTCAGGGGAATTCACCCCTCCACTTT
TRBJ1-1,NA,once,TRBV30,13,CAWSVIGGTEAFF,TGTGCCTGGAGTGTTATAGGGGGCACTGAAGCTTTCTTT
TRBJ2-1,NA,NA,TRBV18,14,CASSPSEGEGEQFF,TGTGCCAGCTCACCATCGGAGGGTGAGGGTGAGCAGTTCTTC
TRBJ2-6,NA,few,TRBV7-9,15,CASSFPGRGANVLTF,TGTGCCAGCAGCTTTCCCGGGAGAGGGGCCAACGTCCTGACTTTC
TRBJ2-5,TRBD2,NA,TRBV7-3,16,CASSLSGTSGQETQYF,TGTGCCAGCAGCTTGTCCGGGACTAGCGGGCAAGAGACCCAGTACTTC
TRBJ1-1,TRBD1,NA,TRBV4-1,15,CASSQEGRGSTEAFF,TGCGCCAGCAGCCAAGAGGGCAGGGGGAGCACTGAAGCTTTCTTT
TRBJ1-6,NA,NA,TRBV5-1,19,CASSSGWGGESSYNSPLHF,TGCGCCAGCAGCTCGGGTTGGGGGGGAGAGAGCTCCTATAATTCACCCCTCCACTTT
TRBJ2-5,NA,NA,TRBV10-3,13,CAISGGSGETQYF,TGTGCCATCAGCGGAGGGAGTGGTGAGACCCAGTACTTC
TRBJ1-1,TRBD1,NA,TRBV7-3,13,CASSLTQGTEAFF,TGTGCCAGCAGCTTGACACAGGGGACTGAAGCTTTCTTT
TRBJ2-3,NA,NA,TRBV19,13,CASNIGGADTQYF,TGTGCCAGTAATATCGGAGGGGCAGATACGCAGTATTTT
TRBJ2-1,TRBD2,NA,TRBV14,15,CASSNAGGTYNEQFF,TGTGCCAGCAGTAATGCGGGGGGAACTTACAATGAGCAGTTCTTC
TRBJ1-5,NA,once,TRBV19,14,CASSIDRPNQPQHF,TGTGCCAGTAGTATCGACAGGCCCAATCAGCCCCAGCATTTT
TRBJ2-5,NA,NA,TRBV7-7,11,CASGGGETQYF,TGTGCCAGCGGGGGAGGAGAGACCCAGTACTTC
TRBJ2-7,TRBD1,NA,TRBV27,15,CASSLRAGGSYEQYF,TGTGCCAGCAGCCTACGGGCAGGGGGTTCCTACGAGCAGTACTTC
TRBJ2-1,TRBD2,NA,TRBV7-2,16,CASSSGAGRGGNEQFF,TGTGCCAGCAGCTCCGGAGCTGGGAGGGGAGGCAATGAGCAGTTCTTC
TRBJ2-7,NA,few,TRBV6-5,13,CASRRGTAYEQYF,TGTGCCAGCAGACGCGGGACAGCCTACGAGCAGTACTTC
TRBJ2-3,NA,few,TRBV7-3,13,CASSKRGGDTQYF,TGTGCCAGCAGCAAGAGGGGGGGAGATACGCAGTATTTT
TRBJ2-7,TRBD1,NA,TRBV27,15,CASSLWTGGLYEQYF,TGTGCCAGCAGTTTATGGACAGGGGGCCTATACGAGCAGTACTTC
TRBJ1-1,TRBD1,once,TRBV10-3,13,CAIAQGGNTEAFF,TGTGCCATCGCCCAGGGGGGGAACACTGAAGCTTTCTTT
TRBJ2-7,TRBD2,few,TRBV6-5,14,CASSPGLAGRRQYF,TGTGCCAGCAGCCCCGGGCTAGCGGGGAGGAGGCAGTACTTC
TRBJ2-7,NA,NA,TRBV13,15,CASSLGLGSPYEQYF,TGTGCCAGCAGCTTAGGCCTTGGCTCCCCCTACGAGCAGTACTTC
TRBJ2-1,TRBD2,NA,TRBV10-3,16,CAIRAWTSGDYNEQFF,TGTGCCATCAGAGCCTGGACTAGCGGAGACTACAATGAGCAGTTCTTC
TRBJ2-3,NA,NA,TRBV2,15,CASSEGTSSTDTQYF,TGTGCCAGCAGTGAAGGGACTTCTAGCACAGATACGCAGTATTTT
TRBJ1-5,NA,NA,TRBV7-2,15,CASSLGGEAGQPQHF,TGTGCCAGCAGCTTAGGAGGGGAGGCTGGTCAGCCCCAGCATTTT
TRBJ2-7,TRBD2,NA,TRBV6-1,12,CASTGLAYEQYF,TGTGCCAGCACCGGACTAGCCTATGAGCAGTACTTC
TRBJ1-2,NA,NA,TRBV9,15,CASSVDSGIQGGYTF,TGTGCCAGCAGCGTCGATTCCGGGATCCAAGGGGGCTACACCTTC
TRBJ2-7,TRBD2,NA,TRBV7-3,14,CASSSSGTSNEQYF,TGTGCCAGCAGCTCCTCCGGGACTAGTAACGAGCAGTACTTC
TRBJ2-1,NA,NA,TRBV7-8,11,CASSRQGGQFF,TGTGCCAGCAGCCGGCAGGGAGGGCAGTTCTTC
TRBJ1-1,TRBD1,NA,TRBV30,11,CAWGQDLEAFF,TGTGCCTGGGGACAGGACCTTGAAGCTTTCTTT